The rows below give T cell receptor beta chains drawn from one sample of a study of CD8+CD57+ T cells in acquired aplastic anemia. TCRdb itself ran the reads through MiXCR, one entry per CDR3 protein. This sample yields under 75,000 distinct CDR3 sequences, of which 50% to 55% are seen a single time; about 8.3% belongs to the top ten. Material for sequencing was sorted CD4+, CD8+, or CD8+CD57+ T cells (not recorded which) from PBMCs. Receptors were obtained from a human donor in good health, serving as a control. Both conserved end residues are part of each CDR3. The D gene is left open where the match is weak. Clone sizes are given selectively: once, few, many, or a class where the clone is expanded.

len: 15
abundance: .
j_gene: TRBJ1-2
v_gene: TRBV10-3
d_gene: .
CDR3nt: TGTGCCTCTAACCCCCGGCGGGACGGGAACTATGGCTACACCTTC
CDR3aa: CASNPRRDGNYGYTF

len: 14
abundance: .
j_gene: TRBJ2-3
v_gene: TRBV5-1
d_gene: .
CDR3nt: TGCGCCAGCAGCCCGGAGAGAAGCACAGATACGCAGTATTTT
CDR3aa: CASSPERSTDTQYF

len: 13
abundance: .
j_gene: TRBJ2-7
v_gene: TRBV9
d_gene: .
CDR3nt: TGTGCCAGCAGCGTAGCGGGAGTAGACGAGCAGTACTTC
CDR3aa: CASSVAGVDEQYF

len: 13
abundance: .
j_gene: TRBJ2-6
v_gene: TRBV11-2
d_gene: .
CDR3nt: TGTGCCAGCAGCTTAGGCGGAGCCAACGTCCTGACTTTC
CDR3aa: CASSLGGANVLTF

len: 14
abundance: .
j_gene: TRBJ2-5
v_gene: TRBV24-1
d_gene: TRBD1
CDR3nt: TGTGCCACCAGTGATACGACAGGGGTAGAGACCCAGTACTTC
CDR3aa: CATSDTTGVETQYF

len: 15
abundance: many
j_gene: TRBJ2-1
v_gene: TRBV11-2
d_gene: TRBD1
CDR3nt: TGTGCCAGCAGCTTCCGACAGGGGAGGTTAAATGAGCAGTTCTTC
CDR3aa: CASSFRQGRLNEQFF

len: 13
abundance: .
j_gene: TRBJ2-5
v_gene: TRBV11-2
d_gene: .
CDR3nt: TGTGCCAGCAGCGCCGCAGGGTGGGAGACCCAGTACTTC
CDR3aa: CASSAAGWETQYF

len: 16
abundance: many
j_gene: TRBJ2-2
v_gene: TRBV2
d_gene: TRBD1
CDR3nt: TGTGCCAGCTCCGGGACAGGGGAACCAAGGGCCGGGGAGCTGTTTTTT
CDR3aa: CASSGTGEPRAGELFF

len: 14
abundance: few
j_gene: TRBJ2-7
v_gene: TRBV2
d_gene: TRBD2
CDR3nt: TGTGCCAGCAGTTTAGGACTAGCGGGATACGAGCAGTACTTC
CDR3aa: CASSLGLAGYEQYF

len: 13
abundance: .
j_gene: TRBJ2-1
v_gene: TRBV15
d_gene: .
CDR3nt: TGTGCCACCAGCAGAGATACGACCTATGAGCAGTTCTTC
CDR3aa: CATSRDTTYEQFF

len: 15
abundance: medium-sized
j_gene: TRBJ1-1
v_gene: TRBV19
d_gene: .
CDR3nt: TGTGCCAGTAGGATTACCACGGACGGAAACACTGAAGCTTTCTTT
CDR3aa: CASRITTDGNTEAFF

len: 13
abundance: medium-sized
j_gene: TRBJ1-4
v_gene: TRBV2
d_gene: .
CDR3nt: TGTGCCAGCAGTGAATGGGCAAGAGAAAAACTGTTTTTT
CDR3aa: CASSEWAREKLFF

len: 16
abundance: many
j_gene: TRBJ2-7
v_gene: TRBV11-2
d_gene: .
CDR3nt: TGTGCCAGCAGCTTAGTTATAGGGGCAGGAGGCTACGAGCAGTACTTC
CDR3aa: CASSLVIGAGGYEQYF

len: 12
abundance: .
j_gene: TRBJ2-7
v_gene: TRBV4-1
d_gene: .
CDR3nt: TGCGCCAGCAGCCAAACGGGGTGGGAGCAGTACTTC
CDR3aa: CASSQTGWEQYF

len: 11
abundance: few
j_gene: TRBJ2-7
v_gene: TRBV2
d_gene: .
CDR3nt: TGTGCCAGCAGTCGCGAGGTCGAGCAGTACTTC
CDR3aa: CASSREVEQYF

len: 14
abundance: .
j_gene: TRBJ2-7
v_gene: TRBV20-1
d_gene: TRBD1
CDR3nt: TGCAGTGCTGAGAGGGGGCGAGGGGTCTACGAGCAGTACTTC
CDR3aa: CSAERGRGVYEQYF

len: 15
abundance: .
j_gene: TRBJ2-3
v_gene: TRBV2
d_gene: .
CDR3nt: TGTGCCAGCAGGACCCGGACAGCTATCACAGATACGCAGTATTTT
CDR3aa: CASRTRTAITDTQYF

len: 17
abundance: .
j_gene: TRBJ2-1
v_gene: TRBV10-1
d_gene: TRBD2
CDR3nt: TGCGCCAGCAGCCCCAGGGCTAGCGGGAGGATGGACAATGAGCAGTTCTTC
CDR3aa: CASSPRASGRMDNEQFF

len: 14
abundance: .
j_gene: TRBJ2-7
v_gene: TRBV19
d_gene: .
CDR3nt: TGTGCCAGTAGTATAGAGCGGGACGCGGGCGAGCAGTACTTC
CDR3aa: CASSIERDAGEQYF

len: 12
abundance: .
j_gene: TRBJ2-7
v_gene: TRBV20-1
d_gene: .
CDR3nt: TGCAGTGCTAGGAAAGGTCCCTACGAGCAGTACTTC
CDR3aa: CSARKGPYEQYF

len: 14
abundance: .
j_gene: TRBJ2-7
v_gene: TRBV19
d_gene: .
CDR3nt: TGTGCCAGTAGTATTTATCAGGGAGCCTACGAGCAGTACTTC
CDR3aa: CASSIYQGAYEQYF

len: 14
abundance: .
j_gene: TRBJ1-5
v_gene: TRBV7-6
d_gene: .
CDR3nt: TGTGCCAGCAGCACCGGACAGAGCAATCAGCCCCAGCATTTT
CDR3aa: CASSTGQSNQPQHF

len: 14
abundance: .
j_gene: TRBJ1-6
v_gene: TRBV10-3
d_gene: .
CDR3nt: TGTGCCATCAGCCCCGGGATGGGGGCGTCACCCCTCCACTTT
CDR3aa: CAISPGMGASPLHF

len: 16
abundance: .
j_gene: TRBJ2-7
v_gene: TRBV15
d_gene: TRBD2
CDR3nt: TGTGCCACCAGCAGCCCCCGGACTAGCGGAATCTACGAGCAGTACTTC
CDR3aa: CATSSPRTSGIYEQYF

len: 13
abundance: .
j_gene: TRBJ1-2
v_gene: TRBV10-3
d_gene: .
CDR3nt: TGTGCCACCGGCAGGGAGGCGGTGGGGGGCTACACCTTC
CDR3aa: CATGREAVGGYTF

len: 12
abundance: .
j_gene: TRBJ2-7
v_gene: TRBV9
d_gene: .
CDR3nt: TGTGCCAGCAGCGGTGACTCCTACGAGCAGTACTTC
CDR3aa: CASSGDSYEQYF

len: 15
abundance: .
j_gene: TRBJ2-2
v_gene: TRBV10-3
d_gene: .
CDR3nt: TGTGCCATCAGTGCCAGGGAAGGGAACACCGGGGAGCTGTTTTTT
CDR3aa: CAISAREGNTGELFF

len: 14
abundance: .
j_gene: TRBJ2-3
v_gene: TRBV20-1
d_gene: TRBD2
CDR3nt: TGCAGTGCACAGACTAGCGGGGAGGCAGATACGCAGTATTTT
CDR3aa: CSAQTSGEADTQYF

len: 15
abundance: medium-sized
j_gene: TRBJ2-1
v_gene: TRBV29-1
d_gene: TRBD2
CDR3nt: TGCAGCGTTGATCGGGGACTACTCTCCTACAATGAGCAGTTCTTC
CDR3aa: CSVDRGLLSYNEQFF

len: 17
abundance: .
j_gene: TRBJ2-1
v_gene: TRBV10-3
d_gene: .
CDR3nt: TGTGCCATCAGTGATTATCCTACGGAGCGGGCGGCCCATGAGCAGTTCTTC
CDR3aa: CAISDYPTERAAHEQFF

len: 15
abundance: once
j_gene: TRBJ1-1
v_gene: TRBV19
d_gene: .
CDR3nt: TGTGCCAGTAGTACGACCAGGCGAGGGAACACTGAAGCTTTCTTT
CDR3aa: CASSTTRRGNTEAFF

len: 17
abundance: many
j_gene: TRBJ1-6
v_gene: TRBV19
d_gene: TRBD1
CDR3nt: TGTGCCAGTATCGGGAGGAGGACAGGGGGATATAATTCACCCCTCCACTTT
CDR3aa: CASIGRRTGGYNSPLHF

len: 16
abundance: .
j_gene: TRBJ1-1
v_gene: TRBV10-3
d_gene: .
CDR3nt: TGTGCCATCAGTGAGGACCACGGGGGTGCCGGCACTGAAGCTTTCTTT
CDR3aa: CAISEDHGGAGTEAFF

len: 13
abundance: .
j_gene: TRBJ2-1
v_gene: TRBV10-3
d_gene: .
CDR3nt: TGTGCCATCGGGGGGAGAAATGACGATGAGCAGTTCTTC
CDR3aa: CAIGGRNDDEQFF

len: 14
abundance: many
j_gene: TRBJ2-7
v_gene: TRBV6-1
d_gene: TRBD1
CDR3nt: TGTGCCAGCATGCTTCTCCCTGGGACAGGGGAGCAGTACTTC
CDR3aa: CASMLLPGTGEQYF

len: 14
abundance: .
j_gene: TRBJ2-7
v_gene: TRBV19
d_gene: TRBD1
CDR3nt: TGTGCCAGTAGCCGGACAGGGGGCACAGACGAGCAGTACTTC
CDR3aa: CASSRTGGTDEQYF

len: 11
abundance: .
j_gene: TRBJ2-5
v_gene: TRBV29-1
d_gene: .
CDR3nt: TGCAGCGCTAAAGAGGGAGAGACCCAGTACTTC
CDR3aa: CSAKEGETQYF

len: 14
abundance: .
j_gene: TRBJ2-1
v_gene: TRBV7-3
d_gene: .
CDR3nt: TGTGCCAGCAGCTTAACAGGACCGGCGGACGAGCAGTTCTTC
CDR3aa: CASSLTGPADEQFF

len: 12
abundance: few
j_gene: TRBJ1-5
v_gene: TRBV29-1
d_gene: TRBD1
CDR3nt: TGCAGCGTGGGGGACAGGGATCAGCCCCAGCATTTT
CDR3aa: CSVGDRDQPQHF